Sequencing of this T cell receptor (beta chain) was carried out in a study of vaccination effects on CD4 cells after COVID-19. Study summary: Either the BNT162b2 or mRNA-1273 vaccine was given to participants in two doses.

This CDR3 is built from 13 residues. Losses at the gene ends were 1 base for V and 8 bases for J; bases not matched to a gene: 4. The germline V gene has CDR1 SGHNT and CDR2 YYREEE (reference sequence). Some clones are missing from TCRdb's copy, which holds only in-frame ones; the method was immunoSEQ multiplex PCR. Of about 64,000 clones detected, 70% to 85% appear once; the ten largest clones hold roughly 25%. General study points: Most post-vaccine spike-reactive clones in convalescents were new, not infection-derived. The study found marked clonal contraction of infection- and vaccine-induced clones late after vaccination.

Concerning this clone itself: The antigen remains unidentified.

Having been cultured for 10 days, the cells underwent CD4+ T cell isolation. Confirmation by PCR established that the person had SARS-CoV-2 infection between March and December 2020. The TCR was taken from a human donor who had a prior SARS-CoV-2 infection. Specimen: CD4+ T cells from PBMCs cultured without peptide, collected before COVID-19 vaccination. The chain combines TRBV5-4 with TRBJ1-2; 8 bases line up with TRBD1. The CDR3: CASSLQGARGYTF. CDR3 DNA: TGTGCCAGCAGCTTGCAGGGGGCGCGCGGCTACACCTTC.